Each of the 30 T cell receptor beta chains below was sequenced from the same sample in a study of human T cells and chemical hapten exposure (dated by TCRdb to about 2021). Taken with the paper, the label for time point translates to: pre-sensitization, week 0. This specimen's treatment or condition label, per the study, means: therapeutic diphenylcyclopropenone sensitization with weekly scalp DPC. The library was prepared using RACE. Sequencing was carried out with a NextSeq 500. TCRdb handled the public reads itself, with Q25 trimming in fastp and clone calling in MiXCR, and kept productive beta chains. Each entry is one CDR3 protein sequence, shown with its most common DNA and genes. In this sample the table shows roughly 38,000 distinct CDR3 sequences, 7.6% of which occur a single time. 1.3% of the sample comes from the top ten. Sequenced material: whole blood, taken in connection with sensitization to the hapten diphenylcyclopropenone (DPC). Every receptor here comes from a woman in her forties or fifties with alopecia areata. Some clones in this sample may be carry-over from other donors' samples.

A few counts support this clonotype. The rearrangement links TRBV4-1 to TRBJ2-7; 13 nucleotides match TRBD2. Germline lookup yields CDR1 MGHRA and CDR2 YSYEKL. The CDR3 loop spans 18 amino acids. The V segment lost 3 bases and the J segment 4 bases; nucleotides outside the gene matches: 12. CDR3 coding DNA: TGCGCCAGCAGCCATCCCAACGGACTAGCGGGAGATGGGTACGAGCAGTACTTC. As protein: CASSHPNGLAGDGYEQYF.

Many counts were recorded for this clonotype. The gene calls are TRBV6-2 or TRBV6-3 and TRBJ2-7; tentatively, D is TRBD1 or TRBD2 (6 bases each). The CDR3 spans 14 residues. CDR1 and CDR2 from the germline V gene are MNHEY and SVGEGT. V was clipped by 4 bases and J by 2 bases, with 12 bases between them. The CDR3 spells CASSSPRGAYEQYF. For the CDR3, the DNA is TGTGCCAGCAGTTCCCCGAGGGGGGCCTACGAGCAGTACTTC.

This clonotype was detected only a few times. One end of the junction is discordant with germline, which a read error may explain. V is TRBV7-7 and J is TRBJ2-1, with TRBD2 matching 9 bases. The CDR3 spans 16 residues. Germline CDR1 SSHAT, CDR2 FNYEAQ (reference sequence). As DNA, the CDR3 is TGTGCTAGCAGCTTAGGGATTGCGGGAGGGCGGAATGAGCAGTTCTTC. This translates into CASSLGIAGGRNEQFF.

This clonotype was observed many times. The chain links TRBV3-1 to TRBJ2-3; 8 bases agree with TRBD2. The CDR3 contains 14 residues. With V trimmed by 2 bases and J by 4 bases, 2 bases remained unmatched. The germline gives CDR1 LGHDT, CDR2 YNNKEL (reference sequence). For the CDR3, the DNA is TGTGCCAGCAGCCAAAGCGGGAGTGCAGATACGCAGTATTTT. It codes for CASSQSGSADTQYF.

In its sample, this clonotype was seen many times. The rearrangement joins TRBV20-1 to TRBJ2-7, with 9 nucleotides matching TRBD1. The CDR3 has 11 residues. The germline CDR1 and CDR2 sequences are DFQATT and SNEGSKA (reference sequence). Unmatched junction bases numbered 6, after V lost 6 bases and J lost 9 bases. The CDR3 here is CSARQGVRQYF. The CDR3 region has the DNA TGCAGTGCGAGACAGGGGGTCAGGCAGTACTTC.

In the case of this clonotype: Since a much larger clone is just one base distant, this may be a read error. The chain combines TRBV10-3 with TRBJ1-2; TRBD1 aligns across 8 bases. V shed 11 bases and J 8 bases; nucleotides not matched to a gene: 13. Germline V lookup: CDR1 ENHRY, CDR2 SYGVKD. The CDR3 spans 13 residues. The CDR3 DNA reads TGTGCCTCCCAGCAGGGGGCCAGTCGGGGCTACACCTTC. This gives the protein CASQQGASRGYTF.

The chain uses TRBV29-1 and TRBJ1-2; D remains ambiguous. V dropped 6 bases and J dropped 6 bases, with 5 bases sitting between them. The CDR3 spans 9 residues. CDR1 is SQVTM, CDR2 ANQGSEA, per germline. The DNA for the CDR3 is TGCAGCGTGTCTGATGGCTACACCTTC. Translation: CSVSDGYTF.

This clonotype was found many times. The V call is TRBV7-9, the J call TRBJ2-3, with no clear D. The germline V gene encodes CDR1 SEHNR and CDR2 FQNEAQ (reference sequence). The CDR3 sequence is 13 residues long. V gave up 5 bases and J gave up 2 bases, with 8 bases separating them. CDR3 amino acids: CASSRPPTDTQYF. The DNA of the CDR3 is TGTGCCAGCAGCCGACCTCCCACAGATACGCAGTATTTT.

The DNA for the CDR3 is TGTGCCAGCCGAGGGGTGCCCTACAATGAGCAGTTCTTC. Its translation is CASRGVPYNEQFF. The chain recombines TRBV27 with TRBJ2-1; TRBD1 or TRBD2 may be the D gene (5 bases each). CDR1 is MNHEY, CDR2 SMNVEV, per germline (reference sequence). This CDR3 comprises 13 residues. V lost 8 bases to trimming and J lost 2 bases, with 10 bases between them.

This clonotype was recorded many times. The gene calls are TRBV27 and TRBJ2-7; 7 nucleotides align to TRBD2. CDR1 is MNHEY, CDR2 SMNVEV, per germline (reference sequence). J was trimmed by 0 bases and V by 3 bases; bases with no gene match: 5. The length of the CDR3 is 15 residues. In nucleotides, the CDR3 is TGTGCCAGCAGTTTGCGAGCGGGGCTCTCCTACGAGCAGTACTTC. Amino acid sequence: CASSLRAGLSYEQYF.

This clonotype was seen many times. J is TRBJ2-7 and V is TRBV20-1; 11 positions match TRBD2. Germline V gene data show CDR1 as DFQATT and CDR2 as SNEGSKA (reference sequence). J gave up 7 bases and V 1 base, and 12 bases lay outside the gene matches. CDR3 length: 16 amino acids. In DNA, the CDR3 is TGCAGTGCTAGAGTAGCTAGCGGGAGGAACTTTCGGGAGCAGTACTTC. Its translation is CSARVASGRNFREQYF.

This clonotype was counted ten times or more. The V gene is TRBV14, the J gene TRBJ1-1, with 8 bases matching TRBD1. CDR1 SGHDN and CDR2 FVKESK come from the germline V gene. The V segment lost 4 bases and the J segment 2 bases; nucleotides outside the gene matches: 6. There are 15 residues in the CDR3. The CDR3 DNA is TGTGCCAGCAGCCTTCGGACAGGGCGTAACACTGAAGCTTTCTTT. Its translation: CASSLRTGRNTEAFF. Variable domain in full (rest from reference TRBV14 and TRBJ1-1): EAGVTQFPSHSVIEKGQTVTLRCDPISGHDNLYWYRRVMGKEIKFLLHFVKESKQDESGMPNNRFLAERTGGTYSTLKVQPAELEDSGVYFCASSLRTGRNTEAFFGQGTRLTVV.

This clonotype was counted ten times or more. The chain carries TRBV7-2 and TRBJ2-6; D possibly corresponds to TRBD1 (6 bases). This CDR3 region has 19 residues. The germline CDR1 and CDR2 sequences are SGHTA and FQGNSA. V shed 2 bases and J shed 0 bases, with 17 bases lying between them. The CDR3 coding sequence is TGTGCCAGCAGCTTAACGGGGCAGGGGTTCTCCTCTGGGGCCAACGTCCTGACTTTC. Its protein is CASSLTGQGFSSGANVLTF.

With regard to this clonotype: At one boundary the junction diverges from the germline segment, which might be a read error. The rearrangement links TRBV12-3 or TRBV12-4 to TRBJ2-1, with D tentatively TRBD2 (5 bases). The length of the CDR3 is 18 residues. The CDR3 bases are TGTGCCAGCAAGTCGCTAGCAGGAGACGGTAGCTCCTACAATGAGCGGTTCTTC. The encoded protein is CASKSLAGDGSSYNERFF.

The chain recombines TRBV20-1 with TRBJ2-1, with TRBD1 as a possible D gene (6 bases). Trimming shortened V by 6 bases and J by 1 base, and 16 bases separated the two germline ends. CDR3 size: 15 residues. CDR1 and CDR2 (germline): DFQATT, SNEGSKA (reference sequence). The CDR3, as DNA: TGCAGTGCCCGTCCAACAGGGATATCCTACAATGAGCAGTTCTTC. Translated: CSARPTGISYNEQFF.

This clonotype was picked up many times. This CDR3 reads CASSVEPAVNTEAFF. CDR3 DNA sequence: TGTGCCAGCAGCGTAGAGCCAGCCGTGAACACTGAAGCTTTCTTT. The chain joins TRBV9 to TRBJ1-1, with unresolved D. The CDR3 is 15 residues long. Trimming took 0 bases from V and 0 from J, leaving 9 bases between them. Germline V lookup: CDR1 SGDLS, CDR2 YYNGEE.

Ten or more counts support this clonotype. The chain combines TRBV4-1 with TRBJ2-7; TRBD2 aligns across 13 bases. The CDR3 has 15 residues. The V gene end was trimmed by 4 bases and the J gene end by 3 bases; junction bases not matched to a gene: 3. CDR1 and CDR2 from the germline V gene are MGHRA and YSYEKL. This CDR3 is CASSLRTSGSYEQYF. CDR3 nucleotides: TGCGCCAGCAGCCTCCGGACTAGCGGGAGCTACGAGCAGTACTTC.

In this sample, this clonotype turned up many times. The chain links TRBV29-1 to TRBJ1-1, with no clear D. Looked up from germline, CDR1 is SQVTM and CDR2 is ANQGSEA. The germline V and J ends were trimmed by 1 base and 4 bases, with 7 bases remaining between them. This CDR3 spans 12 amino acids. CDR3 sequence (DNA): TGCAGCGTTGAAGCGGCGGGCACTGAAGCTTTCTTT. Translation gives CSVEAAGTEAFF. Drawing the rest from reference TRBV29-1 and TRBJ1-1, the complete variable domain is SAVISQKPSRDICQRGTSLTIQCQVDSQVTMMFWYRQQPGQSLTLIATANQGSEATYESGFVIDKFPISRPNLTFSTLTVSNMSPEDSSIYLCSVEAAGTEAFFGQGTRLTVV.

In this sample, this clonotype turned up many times. This sequence joins TRBV6-1 and TRBJ2-1, with 9 bases fitting TRBD2. V dropped 6 bases and J dropped 0; count of bases not matched to a gene: 3. The CDR3 covers 15 residues. Per germline, CDR1 MNHNS and CDR2 SASEGT. Here the CDR3 reads CASRRSGSSYNEQFF. DNA for the CDR3: TGTGCCAGCAGACGTAGCGGGAGCTCCTACAATGAGCAGTTCTTC.

This clonotype appeared many times. The V and J genes are TRBV20-1 and TRBJ1-1, with D perhaps TRBD1 (5 bases). The CDR3 consists of 15 residues. Per germline, CDR1 DFQATT and CDR2 SNEGSKA (reference sequence). Written as DNA, the CDR3 is TGCAGCGCATCGTTCGGGGGGTCCATGAACACTGAAGCTTTCTTT. Its protein is CSASFGGSMNTEAFF.

In its sample, this clonotype was seen many times. This chain joins TRBV11-2 and TRBJ2-1, with TRBD2 matching over 10 bases. The CDR3 is made up of 16 amino acids. V lost 7 bases, J lost 7 bases, and 13 bases stayed unmatched. The germline gives CDR1 SGHAT, CDR2 FQNNGV. CDR3 protein: CASTPGSGRAGNEQFF. The CDR3 nucleotides are TGTGCCAGCACCCCAGGAAGCGGGAGGGCGGGAAATGAGCAGTTCTTC.

This clonotype appeared a single time. A much larger clone is a single base away; this may be a read error. V and J are TRBV3-1 and TRBJ1-1; D is perhaps TRBD1 (6 bases). This CDR3 is built from 16 residues. Germline CDR1 is LGHDT and CDR2 is YNNKEL (reference sequence). The V end lost 3 bases, the J end lost 0 bases, and 14 bases lay between the germline ends. CDR3 nucleotides: TGTGCCAGCAGCCACGGGGACACAAATTTGAACACTGAAGCTTTCTTT. It specifies CASSHGDTNLNTEAFF.

This clonotype was seen many times. The chain has TRBV27 and TRBJ1-5; the D gene is possibly TRBD1 (6 bases). This CDR3 is 15 amino acids long. V was cut by 3 bases and J by 7 bases, with 16 bases left in between. The germline gives CDR1 MNHEY, CDR2 SMNVEV (reference sequence). The CDR3 spells CASSFNPQGGQPQHF. The CDR3 DNA reads as TGTGCCAGCAGTTTCAACCCACAGGGAGGCCAGCCCCAGCATTTT.

This clonotype was recorded many times. This chain joins TRBV5-5 and TRBJ1-2; no definite D call. The CDR3 has 14 residues. V was cut by 0 bases and J by 10 bases, with 16 bases left in between. Germline CDR1 and CDR2: SGHKS and YYEKEE (reference sequence). CDR3 nucleotides: TGTGCCAGCAGCTTGGGATCGGCTATGGTTGACTACACCTTC. Amino acids: CASSLGSAMVDYTF.

This clonotype has a count of ten or more. This chain uses TRBV5-4 with TRBJ1-6; unclear D gene. Germline V gene lookup returns CDR1 SGHNT and CDR2 YYREEE (reference sequence). V was shortened by 0 bases and J by 0 bases, with 4 bases between the two germline ends. This CDR3 is built from 15 residues. CDR3 DNA sequence: TGTGCCAGCAGCTTGGGGAGCTCCTATAATTCACCCCTCCACTTT. It encodes CASSLGSSYNSPLHF. Full variable domain (rest looked up from reference TRBV5-4 and TRBJ1-6): ETGVTQSPTHLIKTRGQQVTLRCSSQSGHNTVSWYQQALGQGPQFIFQYYREEENGRGNFPPRFSGLQFPNYSSELNVNALELDDSALYLCASSLGSSYNSPLHFGNGTRLTVT.

The CDR3 DNA reads as TGTGCCAGCAGTTTAAGACTAGCGGTCTACAATGAGCAGTTCTTC. Protein product: CASSLRLAVYNEQFF. This sequence joins TRBV27 and TRBJ2-1; TRBD2 agrees at 9 bases. Trimming at V came to 2 bases and at J to 3 bases, leaving 2 bases not matched to a gene. Looked up from germline, CDR1 is MNHEY and CDR2 is SMNVEV (reference sequence). CDR3 length: 15 amino acids.

This clonotype showed up many times. The chain uses TRBV24-1 and TRBJ2-5; D might be TRBD1 or TRBD2, each matching 6 bases. Between the trimmed V and J ends, which lost 4 bases and 3 bases, there was a span of 17 bases. CDR3 length: 16 residues. Germline V gene lookup returns CDR1 KGHDR and CDR2 SFDVKD. CDR3 sequence reads: CATSEGRGTPKETQYF. CDR3 coding DNA: TGTGCCACCAGTGAGGGTCGGGGGACACCCAAAGAGACCCAGTACTTC.

Sample share makes this clonotype medium-sized. V and J are TRBV29-1 and TRBJ2-2; D is possibly TRBD2 (5 bases). V dropped 6 bases and J dropped 4 bases, with 12 bases sitting between them. In germline, CDR1 is SQVTM, CDR2 ANQGSEA. This CDR3 is 13 amino acids long. CDR3 nucleotides: TGCAGCGTAAACCGGGGTTCCACCGGGGAGCTGTTTTTT. Translating it yields CSVNRGSTGELFF.

A word on this clonotype: A clone one base away is much larger, so this may be a read error. The chain has TRBV6-1 and TRBJ2-7, with TRBD2 matching 7 bases. Germline CDR1 MNHNS, CDR2 SASEGT. V trimming: 8 bases; J trimming: 3 bases; junction bases outside the gene matches: 7. This CDR3 is built from 13 residues. CDR3 sequence (DNA): TGTGCCAGCGGACTAGTGGGAAGCTACGAGCAGTACTTC. This encodes CASGLVGSYEQYF.

The table lists this clonotype with a few counts. The chain recombines TRBV6-5 with TRBJ2-6; D remains unclear. The CDR3 runs 15 residues. CDR1 and CDR2 (germline): MNHEY, SVGAGI. With 6 bases removed from V and 0 bases from J, the gap between germline ends came to 9 bases. The CDR3 DNA reads TGTGCCAGCAGCCGTGGGTCCTCTGGGGCCAACGTCCTGACTTTC. This gives the protein CASSRGSSGANVLTF.